This TCR beta chain was observed in a study of identical twins. This clonotype has at least ten counts. What it binds is not known. TCRdb reprocessed the 5' RACE reads with MiXCR, giving one entry per CDR3 protein. The table lists some 690,000 distinct CDR3 sequences, approximately 22% of them singletons. Study conclusions and caveats: In drawing conclusions, the study used cross-sectional statistical analysis and did not follow the same donors. Zero-insertion findings could be partly confounded by invariant cells (MAIT and iNKT cells).

The CDR3 covers 14 residues. V lost 3 bases, J lost 1 base, and 9 bases lay in between. This sample was shared with a second study, whose subject was T cells expressing NK-cell markers. In that study: Restriction of sorting to alpha-beta TCR T cells was accomplished in several experiments using an anti-gamma-delta TCR antibody.

The receptor was derived from a woman under 30 in good health. The sequencing input was PBMCs. The J gene is TRBJ1-1, the V gene TRBV12-3 or TRBV12-4; D call uncertain. The CDR3 nucleotides are TGTGCCAGCAGTTTGTTCCAGCGGAACACTGAAGCTTTCTTT. Translated: CASSLFQRNTEAFF.